The rows below give T cell receptor beta chains drawn from one sample of a study of T cell repertoires in cytomegalovirus infection. Using its own MiXCR run on the reads, TCRdb lists one record per CDR3 protein. The sample lists about 330,000 distinct CDR3 sequences, approximately 35% occurring once. These TCRs are of unknown antigen specificity. The sample was cultured PBMCs, taken from culture after CMV antigen stimulation. These receptors were taken from a human donor in good health (CMV status not recorded). Some clones in this sample may be carry-over from other donors' samples. Both conserved end residues are part of each CDR3. D genes are given only for firm matches. Size is omitted from some rows. Given values are once, few, many or a class for expanded clones.

NA	TRBD1	TRBV20-1	TRBJ2-2	CSARAGTANTGELFF	TGCAGTGCTAGAGCCGGGACAGCTAACACCGGGGAGCTGTTTTTT
NA	NA	TRBV12-5	TRBJ1-5	CASGLRTGGNQPQHF	TGTGCTAGTGGTTTGCGGACGGGAGGTAATCAGCCCCAGCATTTT
NA	TRBD1	TRBV2	TRBJ1-1	CASKGQGDEAFF	TGTGCCAGCAAAGGACAGGGAGATGAAGCTTTCTTT
NA	TRBD2	TRBV6-2/TRBV6-3	TRBJ2-1	CASSTGLAALLDEQFF	TGTGCCAGCAGTACGGGACTAGCGGCGCTTTTGGATGAGCAGTTCTTC
NA	NA	TRBV7-6	TRBJ2-1	CASSSIITQSSYNEQFF	TGTGCCAGCAGTTCTATCATCACTCAGAGCTCCTACAATGAGCAGTTCTTC
few	NA	TRBV19	TRBJ1-1	CASSIRRGEAFF	TGTGCCAGTAGTATCCGGCGTGGTGAAGCTTTCTTT
NA	NA	TRBV11-3	TRBJ1-5	CASSLMSNQPQHF	TGTGCCAGCAGCTTAATGAGCAATCAGCCCCAGCATTTT
NA	NA	TRBV12-3/TRBV12-4	TRBJ1-1	CASSLEMRAEAFF	TGTGCCAGCAGTTTAGAAATGCGGGCTGAAGCTTTCTTT
many	NA	TRBV7-2	TRBJ2-7	CASSPTGSYEQYF	TGTGCCAGCAGCCCAACCGGCTCCTACGAGCAGTACTTC
few	NA	TRBV7-2	TRBJ2-6	CASSLRAGRVANVLTF	TGTGCCAGCAGCTTAAGGGCAGGGCGTGTCGCCAACGTCCTGACTTTC
NA	NA	TRBV5-6	TRBJ2-7	CASSFIFRDDSYEQYF	TGTGCCAGCAGCTTCATCTTCCGGGACGACTCCTACGAGCAGTACTTC
few	NA	TRBV19	TRBJ1-1	CASSIERNTEAFF	TGTGCCAGTAGTATCGAACGGAACACTGAAGCTTTCTTT
many	NA	TRBV6-1	TRBJ2-7	CASTGGYYEQYF	TGTGCCAGCACTGGGGGCTACTACGAGCAGTACTTC
NA	TRBD1	TRBV7-2	TRBJ1-1	CASSVPPGQENTEAFF	TGTGCCAGCAGCGTTCCGCCGGGACAGGAGAACACTGAAGCTTTCTTT
NA	NA	TRBV5-1	TRBJ2-2	CASSLEPDRVNTGELFF	TGCGCCAGCAGCTTGGAGCCGGACCGGGTGAACACCGGGGAGCTGTTTTTT
NA	TRBD2	TRBV6-2/TRBV6-3	TRBJ2-1	CASSYPATSVIYNEQFF	TGTGCCAGCAGTTACCCCGCGACTAGCGTCATATACAATGAGCAGTTCTTC
NA	TRBD2	TRBV20-1	TRBJ2-4	CSAMGGGVKNIQYF	TGCAGTGCCATGGGGGGAGGGGTCAAAAACATTCAGTACTTC
many	NA	TRBV6-6	TRBJ2-5	CASSYLGQLQETQYF	TGTGCCAGCAGTTACCTTGGACAGCTGCAAGAGACCCAGTACTTC
few	NA	TRBV14	TRBJ2-3	CASSQGGTWRVDTQYF	TGTGCCAGCAGCCAAGGCGGGACTTGGAGGGTAGATACGCAGTATTTT
once	TRBD2	TRBV19	TRBJ2-3	CASSTPSGRVADTQYF	TGTGCCAGTAGTACGCCTAGCGGGAGGGTTGCAGATACGCAGTATTTT
few	NA	TRBV12-3/TRBV12-4	TRBJ1-1	CASSLWGNTEAFF	TGTGCCAGCAGTTTATGGGGGAACACTGAAGCTTTCTTT
NA	TRBD2	TRBV27	TRBJ2-5	CASSPIAGQETQYF	TGTGCCAGCAGTCCTATAGCGGGCCAAGAGACCCAGTACTTC
once	TRBD2	TRBV6-2/TRBV6-3	TRBJ2-2	CASSRLADYTGELFF	TGTGCCAGCAGTAGGCTAGCGGACTACACCGGGGAGCTGTTTTTT
few	TRBD2	TRBV6-6	TRBJ2-3	CASRVAGYTDTQYF	TGTGCCAGCAGGGTAGCGGGATACACAGATACGCAGTATTTT
few	NA	TRBV19	TRBJ2-7	CASSPGVAYEQYF	TGTGCCAGCAGTCCCGGGGTAGCCTACGAGCAGTACTTC
NA	NA	TRBV12-3/TRBV12-4	TRBJ1-4	CASNKGGTINEKLFF	TGTGCCAGCAACAAAGGAGGGACAATTAATGAAAAACTGTTTTTT
NA	NA	TRBV6-5	TRBJ2-6	CASSYFQAGANVLTF	TGTGCCAGCAGTTACTTTCAGGCTGGGGCCAACGTCCTGACTTTC
NA	NA	TRBV6-5	TRBJ2-5	CASSYDGPGEETQYF	TGTGCCAGCAGTTACGATGGGCCAGGGGAAGAGACCCAGTACTTC
NA	NA	TRBV7-2	TRBJ2-5	CASSLLMDLSFQETQYF	TGTGCCAGCAGCTTACTCATGGACCTAAGTTTTCAAGAGACCCAGTACTTC
NA	NA	TRBV7-2	TRBJ2-4	CASSLASDPGYIQYF	TGTGCCAGCAGCTTAGCGTCGGACCCGGGGTACATTCAGTACTTC
few	TRBD2	TRBV7-2	TRBJ2-3	CASSLTAGAADTQYF	TGTGCCAGCAGCTTAACGGCGGGAGCGGCAGATACGCAGTATTTT
NA	NA	TRBV6-2/TRBV6-3	TRBJ1-5	CASSYARGAQPQHF	TGTGCCAGCAGTTACGCAAGGGGGGCTCAGCCCCAGCATTTT
NA	TRBD1	TRBV20-1	TRBJ1-5	CSAGTGSSHQPQHF	TGCAGTGCCGGGACAGGGAGTTCGCATCAGCCCCAGCATTTT
NA	TRBD1	TRBV20-1	TRBJ2-5	CSARVPGQGTGRETQYF	TGCAGTGCCAGAGTCCCGGGACAGGGGACGGGTAGGGAGACCCAGTACTTC
few	TRBD1	TRBV7-6	TRBJ2-7	CASSSNRGRVYEQYF	TGTGCCAGCAGCTCTAACAGGGGGCGCGTATACGAGCAGTACTTC
few	NA	TRBV10-3	TRBJ2-5	CAISDDLRGETQYF	TGTGCCATCAGCGACGACCTGAGGGGAGAGACCCAGTACTTC
many	TRBD2	TRBV7-2	TRBJ2-3	CASSLGLAGAGDTQYF	TGTGCCAGCAGCCTGGGACTAGCGGGGGCAGGTGATACGCAGTATTTT
NA	NA	TRBV19	TRBJ2-1	CASIPKVAGNEQFF	TGTGCCAGTATTCCTAAGGTTGCCGGGAATGAGCAGTTCTTC
NA	TRBD1	TRBV28	TRBJ1-2	CASSTPGTDSNYGYTF	TGTGCCAGCAGCACTCCAGGGACAGACTCTAACTATGGCTACACCTTC
once	NA	TRBV29-1	TRBJ2-7	CSAGQRTTEQYF	TGCAGCGCCGGACAACGGACAACCGAGCAGTACTTC
NA	TRBD2	TRBV11-2	TRBJ2-1	CASSLPYASGRAERANEQFF	TGTGCCAGCAGTTTACCCTATGCTAGCGGGAGGGCCGAAAGGGCCAATGAGCAGTTCTTC
NA	NA	TRBV12-3/TRBV12-4	TRBJ2-5	CASSRWTGVQETQYF	TGTGCCAGCAGTCGGTGGACGGGGGTACAAGAGACCCAGTACTTC
many	TRBD1	TRBV12-3/TRBV12-4	TRBJ2-3	CASRPYRGTDTQYF	TGTGCCAGCAGGCCTTACAGGGGAACAGATACGCAGTATTTT